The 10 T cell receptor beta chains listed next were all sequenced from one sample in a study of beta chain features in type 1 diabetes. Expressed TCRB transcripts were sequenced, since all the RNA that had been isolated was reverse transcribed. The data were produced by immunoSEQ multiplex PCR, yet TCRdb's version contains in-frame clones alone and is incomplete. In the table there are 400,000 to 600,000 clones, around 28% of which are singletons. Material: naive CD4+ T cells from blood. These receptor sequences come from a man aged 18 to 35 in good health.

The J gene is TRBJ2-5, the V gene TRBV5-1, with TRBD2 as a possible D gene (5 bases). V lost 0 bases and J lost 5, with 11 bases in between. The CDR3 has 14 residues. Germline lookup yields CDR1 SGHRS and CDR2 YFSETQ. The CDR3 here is CASSLGAVEETQYF. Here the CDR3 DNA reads TGCGCCAGCAGCTTGGGAGCGGTCGAGGAGACCCAGTACTTC.

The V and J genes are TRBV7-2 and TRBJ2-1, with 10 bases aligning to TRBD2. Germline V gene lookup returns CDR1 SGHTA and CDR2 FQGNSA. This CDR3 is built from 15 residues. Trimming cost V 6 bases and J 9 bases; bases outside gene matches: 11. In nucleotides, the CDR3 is TGTGCCAGCAGGCTTAGCGGGGGGCGAGTCAGTGAGCAGTTCTTC. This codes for CASRLSGGRVSEQFF.

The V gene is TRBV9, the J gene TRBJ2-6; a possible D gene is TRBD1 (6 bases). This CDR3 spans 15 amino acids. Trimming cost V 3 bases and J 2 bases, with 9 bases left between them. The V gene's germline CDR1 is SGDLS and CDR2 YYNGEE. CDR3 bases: TGTGCCAGCAGCGCCCGACAGGCTGGGGCCAACGTCCTGACTTTC. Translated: CASSARQAGANVLTF.

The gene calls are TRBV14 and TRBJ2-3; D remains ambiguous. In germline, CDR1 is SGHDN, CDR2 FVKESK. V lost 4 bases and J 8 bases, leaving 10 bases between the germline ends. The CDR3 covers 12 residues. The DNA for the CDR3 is TGTGCCAGCAGCCCGACTTTTGGTACGCAGTATTTT. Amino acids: CASSPTFGTQYF.

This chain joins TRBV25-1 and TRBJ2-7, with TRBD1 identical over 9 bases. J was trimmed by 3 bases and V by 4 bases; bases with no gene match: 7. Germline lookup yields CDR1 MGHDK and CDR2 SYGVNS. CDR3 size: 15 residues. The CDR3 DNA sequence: TGTGCCAGCAGTGTCCGGGGGACAGGGTACTACGAGCAGTACTTC. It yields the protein CASSVRGTGYYEQYF.

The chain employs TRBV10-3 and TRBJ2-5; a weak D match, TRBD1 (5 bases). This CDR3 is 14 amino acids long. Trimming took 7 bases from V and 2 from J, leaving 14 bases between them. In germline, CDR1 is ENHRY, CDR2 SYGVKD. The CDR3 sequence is CAITSRPGQETQYF. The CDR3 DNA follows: TGTGCCATCACCAGCCGACCAGGGCAAGAGACCCAGTACTTC.

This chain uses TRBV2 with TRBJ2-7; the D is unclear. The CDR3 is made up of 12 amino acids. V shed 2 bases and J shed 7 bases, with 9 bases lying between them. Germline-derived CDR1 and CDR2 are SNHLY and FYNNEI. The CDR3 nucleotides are TGTGCCAGCAGTGAATTAACAGATGAGCAGTACTTC. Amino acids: CASSELTDEQYF.

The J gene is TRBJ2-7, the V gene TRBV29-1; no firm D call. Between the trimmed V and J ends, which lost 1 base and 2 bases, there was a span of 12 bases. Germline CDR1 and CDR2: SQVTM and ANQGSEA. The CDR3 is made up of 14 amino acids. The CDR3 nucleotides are TGCAGCGTTGAAGTGGATAAATCGCCCTACGAGCAGTACTTC. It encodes CSVEVDKSPYEQYF.

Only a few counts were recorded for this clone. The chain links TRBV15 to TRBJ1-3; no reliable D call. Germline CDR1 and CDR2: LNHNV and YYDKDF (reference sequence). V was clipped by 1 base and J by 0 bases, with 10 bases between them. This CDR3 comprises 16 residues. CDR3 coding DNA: TGTGCCACCAGCAGAGCCCAAGTCAGCTCTGGAAACACCATATATTTT. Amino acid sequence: CATSRAQVSSGNTIYF.

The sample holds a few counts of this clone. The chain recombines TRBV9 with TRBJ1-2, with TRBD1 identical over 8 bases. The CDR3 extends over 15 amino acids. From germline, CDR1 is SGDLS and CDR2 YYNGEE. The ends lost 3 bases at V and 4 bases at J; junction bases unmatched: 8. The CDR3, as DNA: TGTGCCAGCAGCGCCCAGGGGGCCCTAACCTATGGCTACACCTTC. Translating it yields CASSAQGALTYGYTF. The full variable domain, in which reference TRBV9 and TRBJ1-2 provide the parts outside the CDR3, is DSGVTQTPKHLITATGQRVTLRCSPRSGDLSVYWYQQSLDQGLQFLIQYYNGEERAKGNILERFSAQQFPDLHSELNLSSLELGDSALYFCASSAQGALTYGYTFGSGTRLTVV.